The clone carrying this T cell receptor (beta chain) was recorded at least ten times. Antigen: not known. Deletions cut 6 bases from V and 5 bases from J, with 14 bases between. The CDR3 loop spans 13 amino acids. This sample was taken from a study of blood T cells in healthy people across ages. Overall study: Capture by template switching was about one barcoded beta molecule per two T cells. General study points: It was not possible, with unsorted PBMCs, to conclusively compare naive and antigen-experienced cells. Higher naive T cell percentage went strongly together with higher TCR beta diversity.

The use of a sample-barcoded 5' primer and a J-beta primer mix characterized a second PCR of roughly 6 to 11 cycles. A template-switch adaptor containing 12 random nucleotides labeled each cDNA molecule. A single record per CDR3 protein comes from TCRdb applying MiXCR to the 5' RACE reads. The sample includes 1.5 million to 2 million distinct CDR3 sequences, 28% of them seen just once. This receptor was obtained from a woman aged 25 to 45 in good health. The chain links TRBV12-3 or TRBV12-4 to TRBJ2-7; possible D gene TRBD2, 7 bases. Sequenced: blood. CDR3 amino acids: CASSLGGDNEQYF. DNA for the CDR3: TGTGCCAGCAGCTTGGGGGGGGACAACGAGCAGTACTTC.